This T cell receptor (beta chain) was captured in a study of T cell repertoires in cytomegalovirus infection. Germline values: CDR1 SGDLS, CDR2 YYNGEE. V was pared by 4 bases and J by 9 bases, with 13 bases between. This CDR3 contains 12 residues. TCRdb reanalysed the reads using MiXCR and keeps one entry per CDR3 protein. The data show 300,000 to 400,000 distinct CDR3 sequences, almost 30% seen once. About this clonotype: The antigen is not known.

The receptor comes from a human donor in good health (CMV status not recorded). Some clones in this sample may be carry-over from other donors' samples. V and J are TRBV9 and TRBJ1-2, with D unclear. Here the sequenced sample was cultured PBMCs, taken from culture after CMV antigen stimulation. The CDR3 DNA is TGTGCCAGCAGCCGGGTGGCTTCCCGCTACACCTTC. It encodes CASSRVASRYTF.